This entry lists 10 T cell receptor beta chains sequenced from one sample in a study of naive and memory T cell subsets. An oligonucleotide containing a UMI was ligated to the 3' end of TCR cDNA. Amplification of ligated cDNA took four PCR rounds with SP2 and nested alpha and beta constant primers. TCRdb re-called the 5' RACE reads with MiXCR, one entry per CDR3 protein. The table records about 62,000 distinct CDR3 sequences, roughly 8.1% of them present only once. The receptors were sampled from a female donor in good health.

This clonotype was detected many times. The chain couples TRBV28 to TRBJ1-5, with D unclear. There are 13 residues in the CDR3. From germline, CDR1 is MDHEN and CDR2 SYDVKM. The V and J ends lost 3 bases and 0 bases respectively, with 3 bases between them. The CDR3 bases are TGTGCCAGCAGTTTTGCTAGCAATCAGCCCCAGCATTTT. As protein: CASSFASNQPQHF.

This clonotype was detected only a few times. The rearrangement links TRBV2 to TRBJ1-1; the D is unclear. CDR1 and CDR2 (germline): SNHLY, FYNNEI. The V gene lost 6 bases and the J gene lost 1 base, with 9 bases spanning the gap. This CDR3 has 13 amino acids. The CDR3 DNA sequence: TGTGCCAGCAGGAGCACAAAGAACACTGAAGCTTTCTTT. Its translation is CASRSTKNTEAFF.

The chain carries TRBV12-3 or TRBV12-4 and TRBJ1-5, with TRBD1 matching 11 bases. The V segment lost 3 bases and the J segment 2 bases; nucleotides outside the gene matches: 6. CDR3 size: 17 residues. Here the CDR3 reads CASSLGQGGVGNQPQHF. CDR3 DNA: TGTGCCAGCAGTTTGGGACAGGGGGGGGTCGGCAATCAGCCCCAGCATTTT.

This clonotype was seen a handful of times. The genes are TRBV7-9 and TRBJ1-2; 9 nucleotides align to TRBD1. Trimming cost V 4 bases and J 4 bases; bases outside gene matches: 7. The length of the CDR3 is 15 residues. CDR1 is SEHNR and CDR2 is FQNEAQ in the germline V gene (reference sequence). Written as DNA, the CDR3 is TGTGCCAGCAGCTCCGGACAGGGGTGGCCCTATGGCTACACCTTC. Translating gives CASSSGQGWPYGYTF.

The chain couples TRBV6-2 or TRBV6-3 to TRBJ1-2; D perhaps matches TRBD1 (6 bases). Germline V CDR1 and CDR2: MNHEY, SVGEGT. CDR3 length equals 12 residues. Trimming pared 5 bases from V and 4 bases from J, leaving 8 bases between. The CDR3: CASSGQIYGYTF. In DNA, the CDR3 is TGTGCCAGCAGTGGACAGATCTATGGCTACACCTTC.

V gene TRBV25-1 combines with J gene TRBJ1-5; no firm D call. The CDR3 is 14 residues long. Trimming took off 4 bases at V and 5 bases at J, with 12 bases between the two ends. The V gene's germline CDR1 is MGHDK and CDR2 SYGVNS. This CDR3 is CASSGPGWDQPQHF. In DNA form, the CDR3 reads TGTGCCAGCAGTGGACCAGGCTGGGATCAGCCCCAGCATTTT.

This sequence joins TRBV11-2 and TRBJ2-1; D possibly uses TRBD1 or TRBD2 (5 bases each). The CDR3 is 16 amino acids. The V gene's germline CDR1 is SGHAT and CDR2 FQNNGV. Trimming stripped 0 bases from V and 6 bases from J, with 15 bases between. CDR3 sequence: CASSLETAGRGNEQFF. The CDR3, as DNA: TGTGCCAGCAGCTTAGAGACAGCAGGTCGGGGCAATGAGCAGTTCTTC.

This clonotype was detected a few times. This chain connects TRBV7-8 to TRBJ2-7, with unresolved D. V shed 3 bases and J shed 3 bases, with 12 bases lying between them. CDR3 length equals 14 residues. Germline V CDR1 and CDR2: SGHVS, FQNEAQ. The CDR3 bases are TGTGCCAGCAGCTTGGCCCCCTCCTTCTACGAGCAGTACTTC. Translation gives CASSLAPSFYEQYF.

This clonotype was recorded a few times. V gene TRBV19 combines with J gene TRBJ2-3, with a possible D match to TRBD1 (6 bases). The CDR3 spans 16 residues. The V gene lost 5 bases and the J gene lost 0 bases, with 15 bases spanning the gap. Per germline, CDR1 LNHDA and CDR2 SQIVND (reference sequence). The CDR3 DNA reads as TGTGCCAGTAGTCGAGGGACACTAAGAAGCACAGATACGCAGTATTTT. It specifies CASSRGTLRSTDTQYF.

This clonotype was counted at least ten times. The chain joins TRBV3-1 to TRBJ2-1; D is tentatively TRBD1 or TRBD2 (6 bases each). This CDR3 is built from 12 residues. Trimming took off 0 bases at V and 15 bases at J, with 12 bases between the two ends. The germline V gene has CDR1 LGHDT and CDR2 YNNKEL (reference sequence). The CDR3 nucleotides are TGTGCCAGCAGCCAAGAGATGGGGGGCAGGTTCTTC. Its protein product is CASSQEMGGRFF.